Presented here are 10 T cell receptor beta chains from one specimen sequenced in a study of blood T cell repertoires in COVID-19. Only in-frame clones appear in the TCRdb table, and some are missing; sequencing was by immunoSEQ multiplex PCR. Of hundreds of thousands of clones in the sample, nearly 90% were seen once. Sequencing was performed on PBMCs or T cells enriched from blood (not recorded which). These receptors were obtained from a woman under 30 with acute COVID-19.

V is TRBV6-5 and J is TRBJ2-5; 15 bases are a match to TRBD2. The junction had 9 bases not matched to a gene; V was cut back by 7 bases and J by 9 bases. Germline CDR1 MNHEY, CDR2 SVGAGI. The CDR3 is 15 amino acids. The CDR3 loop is CASILGLAGGPAQYF. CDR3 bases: TGTGCCAGCATTTTAGGACTAGCGGGAGGGCCGGCCCAGTACTTC.

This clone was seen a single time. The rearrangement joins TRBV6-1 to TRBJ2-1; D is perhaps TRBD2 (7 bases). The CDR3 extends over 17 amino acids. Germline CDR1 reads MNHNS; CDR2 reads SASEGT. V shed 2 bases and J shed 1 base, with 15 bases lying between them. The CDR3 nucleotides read TGTGCCAGCAGTGAACAAGTTGGGGGGGCATCCTACAATGAGCAGTTCTTC. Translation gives CASSEQVGGASYNEQFF.

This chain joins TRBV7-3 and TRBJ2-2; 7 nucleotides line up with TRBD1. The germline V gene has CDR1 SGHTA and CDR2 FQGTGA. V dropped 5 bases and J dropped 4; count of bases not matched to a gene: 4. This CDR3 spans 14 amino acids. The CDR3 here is CASSADRVTGELFF. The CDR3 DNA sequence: TGTGCCAGCAGCGCCGACAGGGTCACCGGGGAGCTGTTTTTT. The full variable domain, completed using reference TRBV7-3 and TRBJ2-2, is GAGVSQTPSNKVTEKGKYVELRCDPISGHTALYWYRQSLGQGPEFLIYFQGTGAADDSGLPNDRFFAVRPEGSVSTLKIQRTERGDSAVYLCASSADRVTGELFFGEGSRLTVL.

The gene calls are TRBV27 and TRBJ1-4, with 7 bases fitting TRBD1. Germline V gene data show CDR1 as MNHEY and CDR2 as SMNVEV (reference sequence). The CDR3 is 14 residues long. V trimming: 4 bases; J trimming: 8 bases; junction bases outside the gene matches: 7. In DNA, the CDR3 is TGTGCCAGCAGTTCGGGACAGTTCAGGGAAAAACTGTTTTTT. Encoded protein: CASSSGQFREKLFF. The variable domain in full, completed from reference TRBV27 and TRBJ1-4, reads EAQVTQNPRYLITVTGKKLTVTCSQNMNHEYMSWYRQDPGLGLRQIYYSMNVEVTDKGDVPEGYKVSRKEKRNFPLILESPSPNQTSLYFCASSSGQFREKLFFGSGTQLSVL.

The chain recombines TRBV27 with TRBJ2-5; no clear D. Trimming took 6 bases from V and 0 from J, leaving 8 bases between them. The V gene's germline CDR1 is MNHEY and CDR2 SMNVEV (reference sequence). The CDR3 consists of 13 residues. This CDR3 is CASREANQETQYF. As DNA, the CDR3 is TGTGCCAGCAGAGAGGCCAACCAAGAGACCCAGTACTTC.

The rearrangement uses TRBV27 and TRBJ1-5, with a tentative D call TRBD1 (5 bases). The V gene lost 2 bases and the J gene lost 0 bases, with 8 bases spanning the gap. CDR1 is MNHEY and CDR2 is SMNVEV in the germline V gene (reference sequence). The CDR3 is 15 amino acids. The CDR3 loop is CASSLTGHSNQPQHF. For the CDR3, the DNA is TGTGCCAGCAGTTTAACAGGCCATAGCAATCAGCCCCAGCATTTT.

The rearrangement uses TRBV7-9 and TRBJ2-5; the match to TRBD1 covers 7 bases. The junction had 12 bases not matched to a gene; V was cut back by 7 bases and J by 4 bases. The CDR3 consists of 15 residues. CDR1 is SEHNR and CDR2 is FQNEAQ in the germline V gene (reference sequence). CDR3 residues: CASNRETGWGETQYF. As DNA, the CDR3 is TGTGCCAGCAATCGAGAGACAGGGTGGGGAGAGACCCAGTACTTC.

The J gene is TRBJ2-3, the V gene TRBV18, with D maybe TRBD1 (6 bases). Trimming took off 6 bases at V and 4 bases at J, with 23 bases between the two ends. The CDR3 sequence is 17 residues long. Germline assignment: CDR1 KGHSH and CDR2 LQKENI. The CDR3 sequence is CASSQDSRAVASDTQYF. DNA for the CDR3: TGTGCCAGCTCCCAGGACAGTCGGGCTGTGGCCTCAGATACGCAGTATTTT.

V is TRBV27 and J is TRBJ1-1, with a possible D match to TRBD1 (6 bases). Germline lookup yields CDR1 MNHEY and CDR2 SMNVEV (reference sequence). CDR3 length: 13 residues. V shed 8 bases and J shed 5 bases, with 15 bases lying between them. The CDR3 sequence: CASRRGFETEAFF. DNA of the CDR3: TGTGCCAGCCGAAGGGGGTTTGAGACTGAAGCTTTCTTT.

The CDR3 bases are TGTGCCTTCAGGACAGGCGATGGTGGAAACACCATATATTTT. The encoded protein is CAFRTGDGGNTIYF. The V call is TRBV7-9, the J call TRBJ1-3; 7 positions match TRBD1. Germline CDR1 is SEHNR and CDR2 is FQNEAQ (reference sequence). The ends lost 11 bases at V and 3 bases at J; junction bases unmatched: 10. The length of the CDR3 is 14 residues.